This T cell receptor beta chain appears in the sequencing data of a study of regulatory T cells in long-lasting Graves disease. Sample time point: newly diagnosed GD, antithyroid drugs for less than 3 months. RNA isolated from PBMCs was used to make the TCR library. Arm-PCR of CDR3 regions with iRepertoire HTBI primers generated TCR beta libraries. TCRdb analysed the multiplex PCR reads with MiXCR anew, one entry per CDR3 protein. This repertoire shows hundreds of thousands of distinct CDR3 sequences, about 15% found once; its top ten account for 15% to 20%. The CDR3 sequence is 16 residues long. Per the germline V gene, CDR1 is MDHEN and CDR2 is SYDVKM. V was cut by 10 bases and J by 0 bases, with 16 bases left in between. In its sample, this clonotype was seen many times. These data were likewise used in another study, on T cells in Graves' hyperthyroidism and ophthalmopathy. This second report adds: Peripheral blood also featured most of the thyroid clonotypes expanded above 0.001.

The chain employs TRBV28 and TRBJ2-6; D call uncertain. Sequenced here: peripheral blood mononuclear cells (PBMCs), sampled at new diagnosis, from a patient treated with antithyroid drugs. The TCR sequence derives from a woman aged 30 to 39 with Graves disease. The CDR3 nucleotides read TGTGCCACAGCAGACCCGAGGCTCTCTGGGGCCAACGTCCTGACTTTC. Residues: CATADPRLSGANVLTF.